A single sample gave rise to the 18 T cell receptor beta chains below, sequenced in a study of blood T cell repertoires in COVID-19. Profiled with immunoSEQ multiplex PCR; TCRdb holds only in-frame clones, not every one. The data show 380,000 or so clones, 75% to 90% seen once. Sequencing used peripheral blood. Receptors were obtained from an older woman with COVID-19, enrolled during active disease.

The CDR3 DNA follows: TGTGCCAGCAGTGAACTTGGCAGGGGCGGTGAGCAGTTCTTC. This translates into CASSELGRGGEQFF. The chain is built from TRBV2 and TRBJ2-1; perhaps TRBD1 as D (6 bases). Germline lookup yields CDR1 SNHLY and CDR2 FYNNEI. The ends were cut back, 2 bases at V and 9 bases at J, with 14 bases in the middle. The CDR3 spans 14 residues.

The V gene is TRBV11-2, the J gene TRBJ1-2, with a possible D match to TRBD1 (5 bases). CDR3 length: 15 residues. From germline, CDR1 is SGHAT and CDR2 FQNNGV. V lost 6 bases and J 2 bases, leaving 16 bases between the germline ends. The CDR3 DNA is TGTGCCAGCAGAGCCCGGGGGTTAGGGAACTATGGCTACACCTTC. Translated: CASRARGLGNYGYTF.

The rearrangement uses TRBV5-4 and TRBJ1-4, with D uncertain. Germline assignment: CDR1 SGHNT and CDR2 YYREEE (reference sequence). Deletions cut 0 bases from V and 0 bases from J, with 6 bases between. The CDR3 totals 15 residues. The CDR3 DNA sequence: TGTGCCAGCAGCTTGGGAGGGACAACTAATGAAAAACTGTTTTTT. This translates into CASSLGGTTNEKLFF.

J is TRBJ2-1 and V is TRBV10-3; no clear D. The CDR3 is made up of 11 amino acids. Trimming removed 5 bases at V and 6 bases at J, with 5 bases between. Germline lookup yields CDR1 ENHRY and CDR2 SYGVKD. CDR3 residues: CAISLSNEQFF. The CDR3 region has the DNA TGTGCCATCAGTCTCTCCAATGAGCAGTTCTTC.

This chain connects TRBV6-6 to TRBJ1-2; 7 positions match TRBD1. V shed 6 bases and J 6 bases; nucleotides not matched to a gene: 16. Germline loops: CDR1 MNHNY, CDR2 SVGAGI (reference sequence). CDR3 length: 16 residues. As DNA, the CDR3 is TGTGCCAGCAGAGGGACAGCCTCGGCGCAAATCGATGGCTACACCTTC. Amino acid sequence: CASRGTASAQIDGYTF.

The rearrangement joins TRBV6-5 to TRBJ1-2; D is unresolved. CDR3 length: 14 amino acids. The germline gives CDR1 MNHEY, CDR2 SVGAGI. V lost 6 bases and J 8 bases, leaving 19 bases between the germline ends. CDR3 coding DNA: TGTGCCAGCAGCCCCGAGGTTAGGTTGGTAGGCTACACCTTC. Amino acid sequence: CASSPEVRLVGYTF.

The V and J genes are TRBV4-1 and TRBJ1-4; possible D gene TRBD1, 6 bases. Germline assignment: CDR1 MGHRA and CDR2 YSYEKL. V was pared by 2 bases and J by 8 bases, with 18 bases between. This CDR3 region has 16 residues. CDR3 sequence reads: CASSQSWGQREEKLFF. CDR3 nucleotides: TGCGCCAGCAGCCAAAGTTGGGGGCAGAGGGAGGAAAAACTGTTTTTT.

This clone occurred once. V and J are TRBV4-2 and TRBJ2-2, with D possibly being TRBD2 (6 bases). Germline V lookup: CDR1 LGHNA, CDR2 YNFKEQ. Deletions cut 1 base from V and 1 base from J, with 16 bases between. This CDR3 has 18 amino acids. This chain's CDR3 is CASSQGNSPAGNTGELFF. CDR3 nucleotides: TGTGCCAGCAGCCAAGGAAATTCCCCAGCGGGGAACACCGGGGAGCTGTTTTTT.

The chain employs TRBV5-1 and TRBJ1-4; 12 bases are a match to TRBD1. With V trimmed by 0 bases and J by 8 bases, 5 bases remained unmatched. The CDR3 runs to 16 residues. CDR1 and CDR2 (germline): SGHRS, YFSETQ. CDR3 loop: CASSLAWDRGREKLFF. CDR3 DNA sequence: TGCGCCAGCAGCTTGGCCTGGGACAGGGGGCGAGAAAAACTGTTTTTT.

This clone was seen a few times. This chain uses TRBV19 with TRBJ1-6, with 7 nucleotides matching TRBD1. Germline CDR1 and CDR2: LNHDA and SQIVND (reference sequence). The length of the CDR3 is 14 residues. The junction had 7 bases not matched to a gene; V was cut back by 6 bases and J by 8 bases. CDR3 bases: TGTGCCAGTAGCGGGACAGCGCTTGATTCACCCCTCCACTTT. As protein: CASSGTALDSPLHF.

This sequence joins TRBV19 and TRBJ1-2; D not resolved. This CDR3 has 13 amino acids. Germline V gene data show CDR1 as LNHDA and CDR2 as SQIVND (reference sequence). Trimming left V 3 bases short and J 1 base short, with 6 bases between. The DNA for the CDR3 is TGTGCCAGTAGTATCAGTGATAACTATGGCTACACCTTC. This translates into CASSISDNYGYTF.

The chain couples TRBV5-4 to TRBJ2-5; possibly TRBD2 for D (6 bases). With 4 bases removed from V and 5 bases from J, the gap between germline ends came to 9 bases. Germline V CDR1 and CDR2: SGHNT, YYREEE (reference sequence). This CDR3 contains 12 residues. Written as DNA, the CDR3 is TGTGCCAGCAGCCCGGGGAGGGAGACCCAGTACTTC. Its protein product is CASSPGRETQYF.

The V call is TRBV30, the J call TRBJ1-2; 7 nucleotides align to TRBD1. J was trimmed by 5 bases and V by 3 bases; bases with no gene match: 9. Germline lookup yields CDR1 GTSNPN and CDR2 SVGIG (reference sequence). This CDR3 has 14 amino acids. CDR3: CAWSQGVLAYGYTF. CDR3 nucleotide sequence: TGTGCCTGGAGCCAGGGGGTGTTAGCATATGGCTACACCTTC.

The chain employs TRBV11-1 and TRBJ1-2, with D maybe TRBD1 (5 bases). The CDR3 has 15 residues. V lost 5 bases, J lost 7 bases, and 20 bases lay in between. Germline CDR1 reads SGHAT; CDR2 reads FQDESV (reference sequence). The CDR3 sequence: CASSPGSGTAFGYTF. The CDR3 nucleotides are TGTGCCAGCAGCCCGGGAAGCGGGACGGCCTTTGGCTACACCTTC.

Here the CDR3 reads CASSGGYGYTF. CDR3 DNA sequence: TGTGCCAGCAGTGGCGGGTACGGCTACACCTTC. V and J are TRBV27 and TRBJ1-2; D remains ambiguous. Germline CDR1 and CDR2: MNHEY and SMNVEV (reference sequence). The CDR3 runs 11 residues. Trimming took off 5 bases at V and 8 bases at J, with 9 bases between the two ends.

The rearrangement uses TRBV5-6 and TRBJ2-3; D is unresolved. V was clipped by 2 bases and J by 2 bases, with 15 bases between them. The CDR3 totals 16 residues. Germline CDR1 reads SGHDT; CDR2 reads YYEEEE. Here the CDR3 reads CASSLRQVQDTDTQYF. CDR3 in DNA: TGTGCCAGCAGCTTACGACAAGTGCAAGACACAGATACGCAGTATTTT.

The chain is built from TRBV11-2 and TRBJ1-1; D is undetermined. With 6 bases removed from V and 0 bases from J, the gap between germline ends came to 11 bases. The length of the CDR3 is 14 residues. The germline gives CDR1 SGHAT, CDR2 FQNNGV. CDR3 region: CASRPRIMNTEAFF. In DNA form, the CDR3 reads TGTGCCAGCAGACCTAGAATCATGAACACTGAAGCTTTCTTT.

V is TRBV7-9 and J is TRBJ1-4, with D uncertain. This CDR3 is 14 amino acids long. Germline-derived CDR1 and CDR2 are SEHNR and FQNEAQ (reference sequence). V lost 5 bases and J 7 bases, leaving 14 bases between the germline ends. CDR3 residues: CASSPMTLSEKLFF. The CDR3 region has the DNA TGTGCCAGCAGCCCGATGACATTATCTGAAAAACTGTTTTTT.